This TCR beta chain was sequenced during a study of blood T cells in healthy people across ages. Germline V gives CDR1 DFQATT, CDR2 SNEGSKA (reference sequence). Trimming took 3 bases from V and 3 from J; bases not matched to a gene: 12. The CDR3 is made up of 16 amino acids. Regarding the study as a whole: Without sorted subsets, naive and antigen-experienced compartments could not be conclusively compared. Strong correlation existed between TCR beta diversity and naive T cell percentage. Donors of long life had a larger count of naive CD4+ cells and greater diversity than aged donors.

This clonotype was counted only a few times. Its antigen is undetermined. A second PCR of 7 to 11 cycles used a sample-barcoded 5' primer and a J-beta primer mix. Per-sample output comprised a minimum of 2.5 million paired-end reads containing CDR3. MiXCR, applied by TCRdb to the 5' RACE reads, yields one record per CDR3 protein. The table records hundreds of thousands of distinct CDR3 sequences, 22% of them present only once. This TCR was recovered from an older man in good health. Sequenced input: blood. The chain joins TRBV20-1 to TRBJ1-1; TRBD1 matches 8 bases. CDR3 in amino acids: CSARGWGYRGDTEAFF. CDR3 DNA sequence: TGCAGTGCTAGGGGATGGGGGTACAGGGGGGACACTGAAGCTTTCTTT.